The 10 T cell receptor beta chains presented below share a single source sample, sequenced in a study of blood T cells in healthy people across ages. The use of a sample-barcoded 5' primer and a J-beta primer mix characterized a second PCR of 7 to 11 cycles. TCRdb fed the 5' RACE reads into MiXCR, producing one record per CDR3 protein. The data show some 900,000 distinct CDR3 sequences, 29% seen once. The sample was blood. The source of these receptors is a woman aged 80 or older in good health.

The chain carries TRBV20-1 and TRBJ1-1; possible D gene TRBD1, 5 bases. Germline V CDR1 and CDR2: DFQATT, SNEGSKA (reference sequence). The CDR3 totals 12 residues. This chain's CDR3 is CRAETADTEAFF. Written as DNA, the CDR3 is TGCAGGGCCGAGACAGCTGACACTGAAGCTTTCTTT.

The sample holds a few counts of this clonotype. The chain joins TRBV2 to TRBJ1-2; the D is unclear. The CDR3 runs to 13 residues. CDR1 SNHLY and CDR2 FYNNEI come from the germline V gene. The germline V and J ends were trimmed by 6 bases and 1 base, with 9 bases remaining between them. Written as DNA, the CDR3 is TGTGCCAGCAGCGAACTTTTTAACTATGGCTACACCTTC. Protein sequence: CASSELFNYGYTF. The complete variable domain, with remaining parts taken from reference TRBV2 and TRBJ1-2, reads EPEVTQTPSHQVTQMGQEVILRCVPISNHLYFYWYRQILGQKVEFLVSFYNNEISEKSEIFDDQFSVERPDGSNFTLKIRSTKLEDSAMYFCASSELFNYGYTFGSGTRLTVV.

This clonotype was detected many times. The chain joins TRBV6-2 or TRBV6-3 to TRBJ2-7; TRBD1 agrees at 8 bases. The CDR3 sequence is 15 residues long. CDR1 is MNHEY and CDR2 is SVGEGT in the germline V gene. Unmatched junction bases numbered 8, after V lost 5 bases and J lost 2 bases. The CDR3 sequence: CASSGPGQATYEQYF. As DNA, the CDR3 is TGTGCCAGCAGTGGCCCGGGACAGGCGACCTACGAGCAGTACTTC.

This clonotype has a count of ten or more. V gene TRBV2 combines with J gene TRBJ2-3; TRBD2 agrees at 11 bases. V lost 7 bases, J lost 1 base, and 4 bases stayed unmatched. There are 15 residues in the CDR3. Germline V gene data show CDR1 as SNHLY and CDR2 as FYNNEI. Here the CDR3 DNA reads TGTGCCAGCACCCTGGGACTAGCGGGCACAGATACGCAGTATTTT. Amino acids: CASTLGLAGTDTQYF.

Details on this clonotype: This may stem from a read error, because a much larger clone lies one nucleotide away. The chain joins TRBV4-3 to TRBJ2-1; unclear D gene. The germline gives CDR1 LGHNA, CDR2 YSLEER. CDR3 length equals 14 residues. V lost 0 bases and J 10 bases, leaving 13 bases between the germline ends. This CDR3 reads CASSQDGLSPEQFF. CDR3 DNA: TGCGCCAGCAGCCAAGACGGGTTGAGTCCCGAGCAGTTCTTC.

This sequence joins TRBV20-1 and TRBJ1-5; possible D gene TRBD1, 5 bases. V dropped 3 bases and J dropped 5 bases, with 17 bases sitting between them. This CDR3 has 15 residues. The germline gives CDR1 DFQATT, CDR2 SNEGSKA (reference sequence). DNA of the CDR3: TGCAGTGCTAGCCTTGGAGGGGTGGACGATCAGCCCCAGCATTTT. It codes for CSASLGGVDDQPQHF.

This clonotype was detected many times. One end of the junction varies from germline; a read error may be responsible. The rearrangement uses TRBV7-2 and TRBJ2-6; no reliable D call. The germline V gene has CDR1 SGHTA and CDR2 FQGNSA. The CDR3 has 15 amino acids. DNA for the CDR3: TGTGCCAGCAGATTAGCCGTCTCTGGGGCCAACGTCCTGACTTTC. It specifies CASRLAVSGANVLTF.

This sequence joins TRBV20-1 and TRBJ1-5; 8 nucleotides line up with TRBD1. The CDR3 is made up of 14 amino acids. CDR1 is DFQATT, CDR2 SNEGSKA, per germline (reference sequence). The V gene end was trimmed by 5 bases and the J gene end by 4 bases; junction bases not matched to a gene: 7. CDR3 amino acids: CSAAQGVPNQPQHF. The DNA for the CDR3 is TGCAGTGCTGCACAGGGGGTCCCTAATCAGCCCCAGCATTTT.

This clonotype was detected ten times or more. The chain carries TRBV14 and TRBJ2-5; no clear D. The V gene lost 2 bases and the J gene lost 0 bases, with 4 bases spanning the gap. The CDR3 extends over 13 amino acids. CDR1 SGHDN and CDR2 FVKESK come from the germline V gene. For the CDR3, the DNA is TGTGCCAGCAGCCAACGGAACCAAGAGACCCAGTACTTC. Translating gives CASSQRNQETQYF.

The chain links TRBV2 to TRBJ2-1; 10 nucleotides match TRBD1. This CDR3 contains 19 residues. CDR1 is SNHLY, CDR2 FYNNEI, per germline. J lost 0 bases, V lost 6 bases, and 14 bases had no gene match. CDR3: CASRVGQGGRVFSYNEQFF. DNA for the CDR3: TGTGCCAGCAGAGTCGGACAGGGGGGAAGGGTTTTCTCCTACAATGAGCAGTTCTTC.